At least ten counts were recorded for the clone carrying this T cell receptor (beta chain). No antigen is known for it. The team produced cDNA through 5'RACE using 10-nucleotide random UMIs. Over 180 million TCR-beta sequences from 15-18 subjects came from every sequencing run. Via MiXCR, TCRdb re-called the 5' RACE reads, giving one row per CDR3 protein. The sample consists of fewer than 85,000 distinct CDR3 sequences, around 3.9% of them appearing once. The V and J ends lost 2 bases and 1 base respectively, with 9 bases between them. Germline V CDR1 and CDR2: MNHEY, SVGAGI. The CDR3 runs 15 residues. These data come from a study of neurological immune-mediated disorders. Study-level findings and limits: None of the CDR3 amino acid sequences of expanded clones recurred across subjects, suggesting private repertoires in all groups.

The sequenced material came from PBMCs. This TCR was recovered from a man aged 25-45 years with multiple sclerosis. The rearrangement joins TRBV6-5 to TRBJ2-1; D uncertain. The CDR3 is CASSYGQQSYNEQFF. CDR3 DNA sequence: TGTGCCAGCAGTTACGGTCAGCAGTCCTACAATGAGCAGTTCTTC.